Below are 10 T cell receptor beta chains sequenced from a single sample in a study of regulatory T cells in long-lasting Graves disease. The time point: newly diagnosed GD, antithyroid drugs for less than 3 months. There was RNA extracted from PBMCs, and the TCR library was made from it. Investigators prepared the TCR beta libraries by applying iRepertoire HTBI primers and Arm-PCR of CDR3 regions. TCRdb fed the multiplex PCR reads into MiXCR, producing one record per CDR3 protein. The sample lists hundreds of thousands of distinct CDR3 sequences; around 15% were seen once. The sample consisted of peripheral blood mononuclear cells (PBMCs), taken at new diagnosis, from a patient treated with antithyroid drugs. The receptors come from a female donor with Graves disease.

Ten or more counts support this clonotype. J is TRBJ1-1 and V is TRBV2; D possibly corresponds to TRBD1 (5 bases). Germline CDR1 is SNHLY and CDR2 is FYNNEI. The CDR3 consists of 14 residues. The germline V and J ends were trimmed by 8 bases and 2 bases, with 15 bases remaining between them. CDR3 protein: CASYRTGANTEAFF. The CDR3 bases are TGTGCCAGCTATAGAACTGGGGCCAACACTGAAGCTTTCTTT.

There are a few counts of this clonotype. This chain joins TRBV5-1 and TRBJ1-4; D is possibly TRBD1 (5 bases). CDR3 length: 14 amino acids. The germline CDR1 and CDR2 sequences are SGHRS and YFSETQ. Trimming removed 2 bases at V and 5 bases at J, with 10 bases between. Here the CDR3 reads CASSFGTGNEKLFF. In nucleotides, the CDR3 is TGCGCCAGCAGCTTCGGGACCGGGAATGAAAAACTGTTTTTT.

The genes are TRBV7-8 and TRBJ1-1; D is possibly TRBD1 (5 bases). Germline CDR1 SGHVS, CDR2 FQNEAQ. Between the trimmed V and J ends, which lost 2 bases and 3 bases, there was a span of 10 bases. CDR3 length: 14 residues. The chain's CDR3 is CASSLFPGHTEAFF. In DNA form, the CDR3 reads TGTGCCAGCAGCTTATTTCCAGGGCACACTGAAGCTTTCTTT.

To note about this clonotype: A much larger clone differs from this one at a single base, so this may be a read error. V and J are TRBV6-1 and TRBJ2-7, with D possibly being TRBD1 (6 bases). Germline CDR1 is MNHNS and CDR2 is SASEGT. CDR3 size: 13 residues. The CDR3 DNA reads as TGTGCCAGCAGATCCGACAGGTCCTACGAGCAGCACTTC. This gives the protein CASRSDRSYEQHF.

The chain couples TRBV7-8 to TRBJ2-1; D may be TRBD1 (6 bases). The end of the DNA fits TRBJ2-5 better, so the J call may be wrong. CDR3 size: 15 residues. CDR1 is SGHVS and CDR2 is FQNEAQ in the germline V gene. The CDR3 protein is CASSLGRTVQETQYF. CDR3 DNA sequence: TGTGCCAGCAGCTTAGGAAGGACAGTCCAAGAGACCCAGTACTTC.

This chain uses TRBV7-2 with TRBJ1-4; D gene ambiguous. V lost 3 bases and J lost 7, with 18 bases in between. CDR1 is SGHTA, CDR2 FQGNSA, per germline. This CDR3 spans 16 amino acids. CDR3 loop: CASSFYRTVISEKLFF. The CDR3 coding sequence is TGTGCCAGCAGCTTTTACCGGACCGTAATAAGTGAAAAACTGTTTTTT.

This clonotype was recorded at least ten times. This rearrangement joins TRBV6-5 to TRBJ1-1, with no clear D. Deletions cut 2 bases from V and 3 bases from J, with 7 bases between. The germline CDR1 and CDR2 sequences are MNHEY and SVGAGI. The CDR3 length is 13 residues. For the CDR3, the DNA is TGTGCCAGCAGTTACGGATGGGACACTGAAGCTTTCTTT. Translation gives CASSYGWDTEAFF.

This clonotype has at least ten counts. This rearrangement joins TRBV7-2 to TRBJ1-2; D call uncertain. In germline, CDR1 is SGHTA, CDR2 FQGNSA. The length of the CDR3 is 14 residues. The V end lost 1 base, the J end lost 8 bases, and 14 bases lay between the germline ends. The CDR3 DNA sequence: TGTGCCAGCAGCTTAGTGCGGACGACTGGAGGCTACACCTTC. Its translation is CASSLVRTTGGYTF.

The table lists this clonotype with many counts. The V and J genes are TRBV9 and TRBJ1-4; 10 bases align to TRBD1. Germline CDR1 and CDR2: SGDLS and YYNGEE. Trimming removed 3 bases from V and 7 bases from J; junction bases left unmatched: 3. The CDR3 runs 14 residues. The CDR3: CASSGGQGSEKLFF. The CDR3 region has the DNA TGTGCCAGCAGCGGGGGACAGGGGTCTGAAAAACTGTTTTTT.

This clonotype was seen a handful of times. The chain combines TRBV12-5 with TRBJ2-2; no firm D call. Deletions cut 0 bases from V and 6 bases from J, with 17 bases between. Germline assignment: CDR1 LGHNT and CDR2 FRNRAP. CDR3 length equals 17 residues. The CDR3 nucleotides read TGTGCTAGTGGTTTGGTAGGCTTCGCGCAGTCGCCCGGGGAGCTGTTTTTT. This translates into CASGLVGFAQSPGELFF.